This T cell receptor (beta chain) is from a study of T cells in localized non-small cell lung cancer. The germline V gene encodes CDR1 SGHKS and CDR2 YYEKEE (reference sequence). The V end lost 4 bases, the J end lost 0 bases, and 13 bases lay between the germline ends. This CDR3 is built from 15 residues. Method: immunoSEQ multiplex PCR; TCRdb's copy keeps in-frame clones and lacks some. The sample has roughly 30,000 clones, 80% to 85% seen once. The source is a man between 35 and 75 years old with stage III lung adenocarcinoma. This specimen consisted of peripheral blood mononuclear cells, obtained before any cancer treatment. The J gene is TRBJ1-1, the V gene TRBV5-5, with D tentatively TRBD1 (5 bases). The CDR3 spells CASSDPGTLNTEAFF. The CDR3 nucleotides read TGTGCCAGCAGCGATCCCGGGACCTTGAACACTGAAGCTTTCTTT.